The rows below give T cell receptor beta chains drawn from one sample of a study of neoadjuvant nivolumab and ipilimumab in lung cancer. Clones were sequenced by immunoSEQ multiplex PCR, and TCRdb holds only the in-frame ones, with some missing. Counted here are fewer than 40,000 clones, more than 90% occurring once; the ten biggest clones make up approximately 2.2%. Material: peripheral blood, obtained after neoadjuvant nivolumab, alone or with ipilimumab, at or shortly before surgery. The receptors stem from an adult with non-small cell lung cancer. The CDR3 runs from the conserved cysteine through the conserved F or W. Each record gives: D gene, clone size, V gene, J gene, CDR3 protein, CDR3 DNA. A D gene is named only where the DNA matches it firmly. Where a row states a size, it is once, few, many or the class of an expanded clone; other rows omit it.

>.|.|TRBV7-9|TRBJ1-3
CASSLPGNTIYF
TGTGCCAGCAGCTTACCGGGAAACACCATATATTTT
>.|.|TRBV2|TRBJ2-5
CASSSGRALNAETQYF
TGTGCCAGCAGCTCTGGTCGGGCGTTGAACGCGGAGACCCAGTACTTC
>.|.|TRBV7-6|TRBJ1-5
CASNLPRGGNQPQHF
TGTGCCAGCAACCTCCCACGGGGTGGCAATCAGCCCCAGCATTTT
>.|few|TRBV15|TRBJ2-7
CATSRDAYEQYF
TGTGCCACCAGCAGAGATGCCTACGAGCAGTACTTC
>.|.|TRBV11-2|TRBJ1-1
CASTGTRNTEAFF
TGTGCCAGCACGGGCACTAGGAACACTGAAGCTTTCTTT
>TRBD1|.|TRBV5-6|TRBJ2-6
CASRGQGESSGANVLTF
TGTGCCAGCAGAGGACAGGGGGAAAGCTCTGGGGCCAACGTCCTGACTTTC
>TRBD1|.|TRBV5-1|TRBJ1-1
CASSLAGGGRTEAFF
TGCGCCAGCAGCTTGGCAGGGGGGGGTAGGACTGAAGCTTTCTTT
>.|.|TRBV6-1|TRBJ1-3
CASSNRPSGNTIYF
TGTGCCAGCAGTAACAGGCCCTCTGGAAACACCATATATTTT
>TRBD2|.|TRBV11-3|TRBJ2-5
CASSPGLAGDSETQYF
TGTGCCAGCAGCCCGGGACTAGCGGGAGACTCTGAGACCCAGTACTTC
>TRBD1|.|TRBV5-4|TRBJ1-5
CASSSEGQLQPQHF
TGTGCCAGCAGCTCGGAGGGACAGCTTCAGCCCCAGCATTTT
>.|once|TRBV29-1|TRBJ2-5
CSAGTGQETQYF
TGCAGCGCCGGGACGGGACAAGAGACCCAGTACTTC
>TRBD2|once|TRBV10-2|TRBJ2-3
CASSEAVAGGSDTQYF
TGCGCCAGCAGTGAGGCGGTAGCGGGAGGATCGGATACGCAGTATTTT
>TRBD1|once|TRBV6-5|TRBJ2-4
CASSYSWDRRKNIQYF
TGTGCCAGCAGTTACTCCTGGGACAGGCGAAAAAACATTCAGTACTTC
>TRBD2|.|TRBV5-4|TRBJ2-7
CASSFNPGLAGEGEQYF
TGTGCCAGCAGCTTTAACCCGGGACTAGCGGGAGAGGGTGAGCAGTACTTC
>.|.|TRBV10-1|TRBJ2-1
CASSESISGNEQFF
TGCGCCAGCAGTGAGTCGATTAGCGGCAATGAGCAGTTCTTC
>TRBD1|few|TRBV9|TRBJ1-2
CASSVGQGLYGYTF
TGTGCCAGCAGCGTCGGACAGGGGTTGTATGGCTACACCTTC
>.|.|TRBV11-2|TRBJ2-5
CASSLGLSGGEVRETQYF
TGTGCCAGCAGCTTAGGTTTATCCGGGGGCGAAGTTCGAGAGACCCAGTACTTC
>.|.|TRBV6-1|TRBJ2-1
CASSAARVNEQFF
TGTGCCAGCAGTGCAGCAAGGGTCAATGAGCAGTTCTTC
>.|.|TRBV18|TRBJ2-6
CASSPPRGGANVLTF
TGTGCCAGCTCACCGCCCCGGGGTGGGGCCAACGTCCTGACTTTC
>.|.|TRBV5-4|TRBJ2-5
CASSSTDTLEETQYF
TGTGCCAGCAGCTCGACGGACACGCTAGAGGAGACCCAGTACTTC
>TRBD2|.|TRBV10-2|TRBJ2-3
CASGPGLAHSTDTQYF
TGCGCCAGCGGCCCGGGACTAGCTCATAGCACAGATACGCAGTATTTT
>.|.|TRBV20-1|TRBJ2-7
CSASTEDEQYF
TGCAGTGCTAGTACCGAGGACGAGCAGTACTTC
>.|.|TRBV28|TRBJ2-7
CASSFTRDTYEQYF
TGTGCCAGCAGTTTCACCCGGGACACCTACGAGCAGTACTTC
>.|once|TRBV10-3|TRBJ1-2
CAISELQRGALSHGYTF
TGTGCCATCAGTGAACTCCAACGGGGGGCGCTTAGTCATGGCTACACCTTC
>.|.|TRBV14|TRBJ1-5
CASSLLQGNQPQHF
TGTGCCAGCAGCCTTTTACAGGGTAACCAGCCCCAGCATTTT
>.|.|TRBV29-1|TRBJ2-7
CSVQVGLAPLEQYF
TGCAGCGTCCAGGTGGGGCTAGCGCCCCTCGAGCAGTACTTC
>.|.|TRBV10-3|TRBJ2-1
CAISERGSSTYNEQFF
TGTGCCATCAGTGAACGAGGGAGCAGTACATACAATGAGCAGTTCTTC
>.|.|TRBV9|TRBJ1-5
CASSVRPGGEPQHF
TGTGCCAGCAGCGTCCGTCCCGGGGGGGAGCCCCAGCATTTT
>.|.|TRBV5-1|TRBJ2-5
CASKRAMGEETQYF
TGCGCCAGCAAGCGAGCGATGGGGGAAGAGACCCAGTACTTC
>.|once|TRBV11-1|TRBJ2-1
CASSPREGRGSYNEQFF
TGTGCCAGCAGCCCGCGGGAAGGCAGGGGGTCTTACAATGAGCAGTTCTTC
>.|.|TRBV7-3|TRBJ2-3
CASSLTGSPDTQYF
TGTGCCAGCAGCTTAACAGGGAGCCCAGATACGCAGTATTTT
>TRBD2|.|TRBV5-5|TRBJ2-7
CASSRWGEGLGEQYF
TGTGCCAGCAGCCGGTGGGGGGAGGGCCTAGGCGAGCAGTACTTC
>.|.|TRBV7-9|TRBJ1-5
CASSLWIPNSNQPQHF
TGTGCCAGCAGCTTATGGATACCTAATAGCAATCAGCCCCAGCATTTT
>TRBD1|.|TRBV15|TRBJ2-7
CATRTGGVGEGWGEQYF
TGTGCCACCAGGACAGGGGGCGTTGGAGAGGGGTGGGGCGAGCAGTACTTC
>.|few|TRBV7-8|TRBJ2-5
CASSLDGRRETQYF
TGTGCCAGCAGCTTAGACGGCAGGAGGGAGACCCAGTACTTC
>TRBD1|.|TRBV11-3|TRBJ2-6
CASSSPGQMVSGANVLTF
TGTGCCAGCAGCTCCCCGGGACAGATGGTCTCTGGGGCCAACGTCCTGACTTTC
>.|.|TRBV18|TRBJ2-1
CASSPGRDNEQFF
TGTGCCAGCTCACCAGGACGGGACAATGAGCAGTTCTTC
>.|.|TRBV5-1|TRBJ2-2
CASRVGGITGELFF
TGCGCCAGCAGGGTGGGAGGAATCACCGGGGAGCTGTTTTTT
>TRBD1|once|TRBV6-6|TRBJ2-5
CASRGTGEGTQYF
TGTGCCAGCAGAGGGACAGGAGAAGGGACCCAGTACTTC
>TRBD2|.|TRBV13|TRBJ2-1
CASSPQASGQDEQFF
TGTGCCAGCAGCCCCCAGGCTAGCGGGCAGGATGAGCAGTTCTTC
>.|.|TRBV5-4|TRBJ2-5
CASSFLGQETQYF
TGTGCCAGCAGCTTTCTCGGCCAAGAGACCCAGTACTTC
>TRBD1|.|TRBV7-8|TRBJ2-7
CASSLRGQGGDYEQYF
TGTGCCAGCAGCTTAAGGGGACAGGGCGGGGACTACGAGCAGTACTTC
>TRBD1|.|TRBV19|TRBJ1-5
CASSNQGARSNQPQHF
TGTGCCAGTAGTAACCAGGGGGCGCGGAGCAATCAGCCCCAGCATTTT
>.|once|TRBV7-8|TRBJ2-5
CASSLERMWGEETQYF
TGTGCCAGCAGCTTAGAAAGGATGTGGGGTGAAGAGACCCAGTACTTC
>.|.|TRBV11-2|TRBJ2-1
CASSLVVEQFF
TGTGCCAGCAGCTTAGTAGTTGAGCAGTTCTTC
>.|once|TRBV13|TRBJ1-1
CASSARGVMNTEAFF
TGTGCCAGCAGCGCCCGAGGAGTGATGAACACTGAAGCTTTCTTT
>TRBD1|.|TRBV2|TRBJ2-5
CASSGTSGGIETQYF
TGTGCCAGCAGTGGTACGTCAGGGGGAATAGAGACCCAGTACTTC
>.|.|TRBV28|TRBJ1-5
CASSFSRGLNQPQHF
TGTGCCAGCAGTTTCAGCCGAGGGCTCAATCAGCCCCAGCATTTT
>.|few|TRBV6-5|TRBJ2-7
CASSSGREWIHEQYF
TGTGCCAGCAGTTCTGGTCGGGAGTGGATCCACGAGCAGTACTTC
>.|.|TRBV5-1|TRBJ2-3
CASSIQGSTDTQYF
TGCGCCAGCAGTATCCAGGGTAGCACAGATACGCAGTATTTT